One sample yielded the 8 T cell receptor beta chains listed below, sequenced in a study of fetal regulatory T cell absence and autoimmunity (dated by TCRdb to the late 2010s). Libraries were built with the immunoSEQ multiplex PCR assay. This is the immuneACCESS table as TCRdb keeps it, with only in-frame sequences that have V and J called. A part of the clones is gone; compared with another copy, unresolved V genes explain less than half, and the rest is unexplained. Across this sample there are around 100,000 clones, with about three quarters seen only once. The ten largest clonotypes hold 2% of the sample. Specimen: pancreas tissue. Every receptor here comes from a male donor with IPEX syndrome.

V is TRBV5-1 and J is TRBJ1-2, with TRBD1 identical over 7 bases. The germline gives CDR1 SGHRS, CDR2 YFSETQ. This CDR3 is 14 amino acids long. V shed 0 bases, J shed 8 bases, and the junction held 7 bases outside the gene matches. The CDR3 is CASSLAGQSIGYTF. The CDR3 DNA is TGCGCCAGCAGCTTGGCGGGACAGTCGATCGGCTACACCTTC.

The chain joins TRBV5-1 to TRBJ2-5; D gene uncertain. CDR1 and CDR2 (germline): SGHRS, YFSETQ. The CDR3 runs 15 residues. V gave up 1 base and J gave up 2 bases, with 12 bases separating them. This chain's CDR3 is CASSLSSGPQETQYF. In DNA, the CDR3 is TGCGCCAGCAGCTTGTCCTCAGGACCACAAGAGACCCAGTACTTC.

Regarding this clone: Being one base from a much bigger clone, this may be a read error. The chain couples TRBV5-4 to TRBJ1-2, with D hard to call. CDR3 size: 13 residues. V was cut by 2 bases and J by 0 bases, with 5 bases left in between. Germline values: CDR1 SGHNT, CDR2 YYREEE (reference sequence). CDR3 amino acids: CASSFTANYGYTF. DNA of the CDR3: TGTGCCAGCAGCTTTACAGCTAACTATGGCTACACCTTC. The full variable domain, its missing parts supplied by reference TRBV5-4 and TRBJ1-2, is ETGVTQSPTHLIKTRGQQVTLRCSSQSGHNTVSWYQQALGQGPQFIFQYYREEENGRGNFPPRFSGLQFPNYSSELNVNALELDDSALYLCASSFTANYGYTFGSGTRLTVV.

This chain links TRBV14 with TRBJ2-1; 11 nucleotides agree with TRBD2. Germline V gives CDR1 SGHDN, CDR2 FVKESK. This CDR3 region has 15 residues. J gave up 3 bases and V 4 bases, and 2 bases lay outside the gene matches. The CDR3 is CASSLLAGGYNEQFF. CDR3 coding DNA: TGTGCCAGCAGCCTCCTAGCGGGAGGCTACAATGAGCAGTTCTTC.

This sequence joins TRBV9 and TRBJ2-5; D not resolved. The CDR3 covers 11 residues. Trimming removed 4 bases from V and 9 bases from J, with 10 bases in between. The germline V gene has CDR1 SGDLS and CDR2 YYNGEE. The CDR3 spells CASSLSRAQYF. In DNA, the CDR3 is TGTGCCAGCAGCCTAAGTAGGGCCCAGTACTTC.

V is TRBV11-3 and J is TRBJ2-2, with D perhaps matching TRBD1 (6 bases). The CDR3 spans 17 residues. Germline V lookup: CDR1 SGHNT, CDR2 YENEEA. V was pared by 1 base and J by 5 bases, with 17 bases between. The CDR3 loop reads CASSLVGDKGPTGELFF. As DNA, the CDR3 is TGTGCCAGCAGCTTAGTTGGGGACAAGGGGCCTACCGGGGAGCTGTTTTTT.

The chain recombines TRBV29-1 with TRBJ1-3; 8 bases line up with TRBD1. In germline, CDR1 is SQVTM, CDR2 ANQGSEA. This CDR3 is 12 amino acids long. Losses at the gene ends were 7 bases for V and 4 bases for J; bases not matched to a gene: 3. The CDR3 loop is CSAWDRGNTIYF. For the CDR3, the DNA is TGCAGCGCCTGGGACAGGGGAAACACCATATATTTT.

This clone was seen a single time. V is TRBV12-2 and J is TRBJ1-5. TRBV12-2 is classified as a pseudogene. The CDR3 contains 16 residues. The CDR3 loop reads CASPAKSQNSNQPQHF. CDR3 nucleotide sequence: TGTGCAAGCCCCGCCAAGAGTCAGAATAGCAATCAGCCCCAGCATTTT.